This T cell receptor (beta chain) was sequenced during a study of cytomegalovirus exposure and HLA in healthy donors. V was cut by 7 bases and J by 6 bases, with 18 bases left in between. This CDR3 contains 14 residues. Germline assignment: CDR1 LNHDA and CDR2 SQIVND (reference sequence). This clone was detected once. Its antigen is as yet unknown. A multiplex PCR was run with 60 Vbeta primers and 13 Jbeta primers. The repertoire was sequenced with immunoSEQ multiplex PCR; TCRdb's copy has only in-frame clones and lacks some. The table records around 210,000 clones, approximately 78% of them present only once. Whole-study findings and limits: Most likely, a cluster of highly shared sequence variants arose as a sequencing artifact. Within a later analysis, the majority of CMV-associated TCR beta chains appeared HLA-restricted. An assumption of roughly uniform sequencing depth across donors underlay the presence/absence analyses.

This TCR came from a woman aged 40 to 55 in good health and CMV-seronegative. The sequenced sample consisted of PBMCs. V gene TRBV19 combines with J gene TRBJ1-1, with D hard to call. CDR3 bases: TGTGCCAGTACCCCCGGTGACCTAGGAGCTGAAGCTTTCTTT. The encoded protein is CASTPGDLGAEAFF.